This TCR beta chain was observed in a study of blood T cell repertoires in COVID-19. Study background: Collection of acute and convalescent COVID-19 samples took place in the United States, Italy and Spain. Sample material is recorded as cDNA or gDNA derived from T cells, B-cell-depleted T cells, or PBMCs.

This clone showed up just a few times. Patients in Seattle were enrolled during active infection, then followed longitudinally. Authors' methods: Quantification of nucleated cells was approximated via reference gene primer amplification. The method was immunoSEQ multiplex PCR; TCRdb's version includes in-frame clones alone and lacks a portion of them. D and trimming come from the DNA, and the V and J calls and clone size come from that table. The sample lists 100,000 to 150,000 clones, around 89% seen once, with approximately 4.3% in the top ten. The germline CDR1 and CDR2 sequences are MNHNS and SASEGT. The CDR3 consists of 13 residues. Trimming left V 2 bases short and J 3 bases short, with 7 bases between.

The chain joins TRBV6-1 to TRBJ1-1; D remains ambiguous. The sample taken for sequencing was peripheral blood. The source of this sequence is a man between 60 and 75 years old with COVID-19, enrolled during active disease. The CDR3 nucleotides are TGTGCCAGCAGTGAAACCTCGGACACTGAAGCTTTCTTT. This codes for CASSETSDTEAFF.